This T cell receptor beta chain was recorded in a study of cytomegalovirus exposure and HLA in healthy donors. Primers included in the PCR were 60 Vbeta and 13 Jbeta primers. TCRdb's copy holds only in-frame clones and misses some; the assay was immunoSEQ multiplex PCR. In the table there are about 270,000 clones, more than 80% of which are singletons. The CDR3 runs to 13 residues. V lost 1 base to trimming and J lost 4 bases, with 8 bases between them. Germline V gene data show CDR1 as SGHDT and CDR2 as YYEEEE. Sequencing was performed on PBMCs. The chain uses TRBV5-6 and TRBJ2-5; D gene uncertain. The receptor's source is a man between 35 and 55 years old in good health and CMV-seropositive. The CDR3 sequence is CASSLRSRETQYF. CDR3 DNA sequence: TGTGCCAGCAGCTTGCGGTCAAGAGAGACCCAGTACTTC.